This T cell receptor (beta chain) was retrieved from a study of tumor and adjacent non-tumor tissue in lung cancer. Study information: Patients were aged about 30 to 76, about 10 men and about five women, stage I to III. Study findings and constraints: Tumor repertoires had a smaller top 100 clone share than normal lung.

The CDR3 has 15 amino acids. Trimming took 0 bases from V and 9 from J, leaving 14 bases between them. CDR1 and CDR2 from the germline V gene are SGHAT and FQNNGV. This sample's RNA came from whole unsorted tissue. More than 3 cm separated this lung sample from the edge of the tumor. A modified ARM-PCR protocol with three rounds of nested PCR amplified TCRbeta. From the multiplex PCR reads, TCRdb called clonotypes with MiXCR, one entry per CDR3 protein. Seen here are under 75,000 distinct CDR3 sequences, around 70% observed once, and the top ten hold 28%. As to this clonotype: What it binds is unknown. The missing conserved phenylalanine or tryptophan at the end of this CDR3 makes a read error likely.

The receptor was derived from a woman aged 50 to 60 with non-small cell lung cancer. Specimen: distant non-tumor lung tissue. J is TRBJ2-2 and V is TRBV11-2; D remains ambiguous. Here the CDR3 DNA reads TGTGCCAGCAGCTTAGAGGCCGCAGCCATGAGGGAGCTGTTTTCT. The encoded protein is CASSLEAAAMRELFS.